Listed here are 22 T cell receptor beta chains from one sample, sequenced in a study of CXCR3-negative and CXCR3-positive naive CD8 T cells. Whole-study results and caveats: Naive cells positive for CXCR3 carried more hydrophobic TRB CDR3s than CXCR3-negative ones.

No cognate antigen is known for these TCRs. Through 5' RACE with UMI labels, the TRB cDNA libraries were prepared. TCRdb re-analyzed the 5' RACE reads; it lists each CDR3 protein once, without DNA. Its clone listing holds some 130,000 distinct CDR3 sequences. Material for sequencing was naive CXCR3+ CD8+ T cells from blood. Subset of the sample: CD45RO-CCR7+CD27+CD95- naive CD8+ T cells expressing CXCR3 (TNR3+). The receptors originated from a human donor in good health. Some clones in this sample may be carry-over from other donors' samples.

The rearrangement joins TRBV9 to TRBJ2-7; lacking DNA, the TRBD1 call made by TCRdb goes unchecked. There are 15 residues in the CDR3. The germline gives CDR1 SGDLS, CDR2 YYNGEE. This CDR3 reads CASSVDSGIRDEQYF.

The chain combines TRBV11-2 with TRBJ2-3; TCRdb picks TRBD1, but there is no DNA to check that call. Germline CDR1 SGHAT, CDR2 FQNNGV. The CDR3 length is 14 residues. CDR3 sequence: CASSLGTGSDTQYF.

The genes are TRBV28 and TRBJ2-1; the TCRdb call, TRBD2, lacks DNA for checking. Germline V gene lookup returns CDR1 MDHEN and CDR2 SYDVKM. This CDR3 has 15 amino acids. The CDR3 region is CASSRLADLHNEQFF.

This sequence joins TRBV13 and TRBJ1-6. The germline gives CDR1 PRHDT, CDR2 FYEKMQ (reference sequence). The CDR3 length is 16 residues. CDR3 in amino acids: CASSLVGSSYNSPLHF.

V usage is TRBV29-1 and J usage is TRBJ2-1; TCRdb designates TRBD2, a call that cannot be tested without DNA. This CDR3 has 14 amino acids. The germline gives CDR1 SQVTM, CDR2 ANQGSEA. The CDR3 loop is CSVEGSGAYNEQFF.

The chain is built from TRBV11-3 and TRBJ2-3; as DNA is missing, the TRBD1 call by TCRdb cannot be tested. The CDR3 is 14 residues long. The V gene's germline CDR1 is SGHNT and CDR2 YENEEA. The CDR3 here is CASSLGDRTDTQYF.

The CDR3: CASSAAGPDEQYF. The rearrangement joins TRBV6-5 to TRBJ2-7. The CDR3 runs to 13 residues. Per germline, CDR1 MNHEY and CDR2 SVGAGI.

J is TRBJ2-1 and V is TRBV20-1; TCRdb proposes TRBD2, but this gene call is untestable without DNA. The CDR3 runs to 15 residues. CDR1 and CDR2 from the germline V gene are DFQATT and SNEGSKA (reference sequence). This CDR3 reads CSARRTSGSYNEQFF.

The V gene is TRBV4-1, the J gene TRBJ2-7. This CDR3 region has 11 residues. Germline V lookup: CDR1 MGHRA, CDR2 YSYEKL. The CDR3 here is CASSQDYEQYF.

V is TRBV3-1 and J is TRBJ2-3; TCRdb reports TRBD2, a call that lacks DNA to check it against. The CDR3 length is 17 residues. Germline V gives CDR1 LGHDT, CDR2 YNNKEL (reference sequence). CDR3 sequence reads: CASSPGLAVLEPDTQYF.

CDR3 sequence: CASSPVTGDGEDTQYF. The chain couples TRBV18 to TRBJ2-3; TCRdb outputs TRBD1, but without DNA this stays unchecked. This CDR3 has 16 amino acids. Germline V gene data show CDR1 as KGHSH and CDR2 as LQKENI.

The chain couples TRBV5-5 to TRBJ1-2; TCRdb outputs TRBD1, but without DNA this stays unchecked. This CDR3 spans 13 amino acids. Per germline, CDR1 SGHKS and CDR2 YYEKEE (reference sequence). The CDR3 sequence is CASSPWTGYGYTF. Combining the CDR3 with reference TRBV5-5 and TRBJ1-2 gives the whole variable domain DAGVTQSPTHLIKTRGQQVTLRCSPISGHKSVSWYQQVLGQGPQFIFQYYEKEERGRGNFPDRFSARQFPNYSSELNVNALLLGDSALYLCASSPWTGYGYTFGSGTRLTVV.

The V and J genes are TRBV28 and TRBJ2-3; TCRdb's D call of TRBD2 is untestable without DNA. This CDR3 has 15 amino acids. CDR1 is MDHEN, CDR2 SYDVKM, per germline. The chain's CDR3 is CASSFRLAGKDTQYF.

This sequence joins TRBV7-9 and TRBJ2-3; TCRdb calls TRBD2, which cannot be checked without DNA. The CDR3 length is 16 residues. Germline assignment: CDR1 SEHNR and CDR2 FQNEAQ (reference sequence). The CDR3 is CASSLRTSGSPDTQYF.

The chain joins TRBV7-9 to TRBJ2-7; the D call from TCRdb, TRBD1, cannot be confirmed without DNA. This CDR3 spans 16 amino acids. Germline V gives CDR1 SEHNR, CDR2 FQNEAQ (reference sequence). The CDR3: CASSLLLGASSYEQYF. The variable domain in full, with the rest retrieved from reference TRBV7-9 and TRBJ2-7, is DTGVSQNPRHKITKRGQNVTFRCDPISEHNRLYWYRQTLGQGPEFLTYFQNEAQLEKSRLLSDRFSAERPKGSFSTLEIQRTEQGDSAMYLCASSLLLGASSYEQYFGPGTRLTVT.

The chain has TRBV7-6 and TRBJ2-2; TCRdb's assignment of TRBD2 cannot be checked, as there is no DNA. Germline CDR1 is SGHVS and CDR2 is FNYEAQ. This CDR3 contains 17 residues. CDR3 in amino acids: CASSLGSLLPNTGELFF. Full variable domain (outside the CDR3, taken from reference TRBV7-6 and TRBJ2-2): GAGVSQSPRYKVTKRGQDVALRCDPISGHVSLYWYRQALGQGPEFLTYFNYEAQQDKSGLPNDRFSAERPEGSISTLTIQRTEQRDSAMYRCASSLGSLLPNTGELFFGEGSRLTVL.

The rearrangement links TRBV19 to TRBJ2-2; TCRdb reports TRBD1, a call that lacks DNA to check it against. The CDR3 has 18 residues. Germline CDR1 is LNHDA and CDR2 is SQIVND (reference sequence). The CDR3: CASSIDMGGVANTGELFF.

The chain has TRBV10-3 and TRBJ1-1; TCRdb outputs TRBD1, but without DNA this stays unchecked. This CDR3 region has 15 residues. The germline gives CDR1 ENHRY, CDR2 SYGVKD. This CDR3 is CAISEPTTGRTEAFF.

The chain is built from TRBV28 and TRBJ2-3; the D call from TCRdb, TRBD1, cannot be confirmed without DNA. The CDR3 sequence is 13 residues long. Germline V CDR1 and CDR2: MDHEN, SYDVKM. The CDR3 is CASDFRGADTQYF.

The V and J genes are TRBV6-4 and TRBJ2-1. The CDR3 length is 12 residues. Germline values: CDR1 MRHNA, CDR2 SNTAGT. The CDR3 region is CASSDLGHEQFF.

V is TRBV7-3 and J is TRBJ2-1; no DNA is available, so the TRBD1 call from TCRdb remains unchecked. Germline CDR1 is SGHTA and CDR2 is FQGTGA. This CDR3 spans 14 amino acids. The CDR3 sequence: CASSGAVSGHEQFF. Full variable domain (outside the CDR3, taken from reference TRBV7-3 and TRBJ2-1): GAGVSQTPSNKVTEKGKYVELRCDPISGHTALYWYRQSLGQGPEFLIYFQGTGAADDSGLPNDRFFAVRPEGSVSTLKIQRTERGDSAVYLCASSGAVSGHEQFFGPGTRLTVL.

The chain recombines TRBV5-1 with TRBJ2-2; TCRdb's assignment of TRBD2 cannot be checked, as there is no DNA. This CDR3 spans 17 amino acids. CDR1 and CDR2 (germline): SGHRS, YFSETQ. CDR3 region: CASRMPLAGVSTGELFF.